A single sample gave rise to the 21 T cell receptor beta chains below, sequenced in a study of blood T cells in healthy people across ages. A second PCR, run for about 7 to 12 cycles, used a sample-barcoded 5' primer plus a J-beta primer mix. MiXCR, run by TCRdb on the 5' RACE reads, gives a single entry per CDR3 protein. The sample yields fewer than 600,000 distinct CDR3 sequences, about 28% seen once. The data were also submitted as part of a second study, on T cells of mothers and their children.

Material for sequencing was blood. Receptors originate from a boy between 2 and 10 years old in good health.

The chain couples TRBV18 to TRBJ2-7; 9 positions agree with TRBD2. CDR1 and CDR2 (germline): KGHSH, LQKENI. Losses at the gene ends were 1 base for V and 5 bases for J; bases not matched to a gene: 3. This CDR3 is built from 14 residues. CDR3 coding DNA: TGTGCCAGCTCACCACAGCGGGAGGCCAACGAGCAGTACTTC. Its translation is CASSPQREANEQYF. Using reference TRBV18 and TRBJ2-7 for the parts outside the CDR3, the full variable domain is NAGVMQNPRHLVRRRGQEARLRCSPMKGHSHVYWYRQLPEEGLKFMVYLQKENIIDESGMPKERFSAEFPKEGPSILRIQQVVRGDSAAYFCASSPQREANEQYFGPGTRLTVT.

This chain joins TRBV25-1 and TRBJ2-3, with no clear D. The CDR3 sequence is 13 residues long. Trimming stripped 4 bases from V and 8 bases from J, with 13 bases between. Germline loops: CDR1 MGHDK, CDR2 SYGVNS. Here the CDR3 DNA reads TGTGCCAGCAGTGGCGACTTAGCTAGTACGCAGTATTTT. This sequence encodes CASSGDLASTQYF.

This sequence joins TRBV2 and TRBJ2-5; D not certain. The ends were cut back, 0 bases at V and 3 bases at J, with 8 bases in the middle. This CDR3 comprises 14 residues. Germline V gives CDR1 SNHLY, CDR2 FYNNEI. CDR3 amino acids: CASSEAVVKETQYF. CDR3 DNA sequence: TGTGCCAGCAGTGAAGCGGTAGTGAAAGAGACCCAGTACTTC.

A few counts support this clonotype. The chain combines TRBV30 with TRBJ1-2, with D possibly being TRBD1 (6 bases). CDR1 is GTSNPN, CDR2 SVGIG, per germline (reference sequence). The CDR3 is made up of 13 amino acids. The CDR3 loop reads CAETEGVFHGYTF. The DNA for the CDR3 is TGTGCTGAAACGGAGGGGGTTTTCCATGGCTACACCTTC.

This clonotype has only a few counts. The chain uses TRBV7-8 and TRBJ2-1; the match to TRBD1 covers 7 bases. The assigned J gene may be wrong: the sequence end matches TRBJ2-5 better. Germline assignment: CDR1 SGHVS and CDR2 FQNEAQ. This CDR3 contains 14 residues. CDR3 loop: CASSPTGVSETQYF. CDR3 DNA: TGTGCCAGCAGCCCCACAGGGGTTTCAGAGACCCAGTACTTC.

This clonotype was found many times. The DNA for the CDR3 is TGTGCCATCAGTGATAAGGCAGGTCGAAATGAAAAACTGTTTTTT. Translating gives CAISDKAGRNEKLFF. This chain uses TRBV10-3 with TRBJ1-4; no definite D call. This CDR3 contains 15 residues. The germline CDR1 and CDR2 sequences are ENHRY and SYGVKD. V gave up 3 bases and J gave up 5 bases, with 13 bases separating them.

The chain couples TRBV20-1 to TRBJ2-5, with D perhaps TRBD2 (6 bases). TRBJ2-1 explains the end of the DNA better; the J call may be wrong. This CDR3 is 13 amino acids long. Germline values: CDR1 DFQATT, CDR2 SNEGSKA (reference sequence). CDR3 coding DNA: TGCAGTGCCAATCACGGGGGTGGGGCTGAGCAGTTCTTC. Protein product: CSANHGGGAEQFF.

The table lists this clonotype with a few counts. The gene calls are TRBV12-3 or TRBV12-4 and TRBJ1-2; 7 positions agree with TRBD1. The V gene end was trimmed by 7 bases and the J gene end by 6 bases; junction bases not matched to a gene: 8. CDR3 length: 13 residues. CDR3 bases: TGTGCCAGCAATACAGGGGTTGTTAATGGCTACACCTTC. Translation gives CASNTGVVNGYTF.

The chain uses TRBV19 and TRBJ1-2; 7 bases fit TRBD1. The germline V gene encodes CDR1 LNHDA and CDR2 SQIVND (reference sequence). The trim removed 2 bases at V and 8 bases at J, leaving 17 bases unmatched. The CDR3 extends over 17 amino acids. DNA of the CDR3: TGTGCCAGTAGTATACCTAACGTGGAGGGGGCTGCGAAAGGCTACACCTTC. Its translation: CASSIPNVEGAAKGYTF.

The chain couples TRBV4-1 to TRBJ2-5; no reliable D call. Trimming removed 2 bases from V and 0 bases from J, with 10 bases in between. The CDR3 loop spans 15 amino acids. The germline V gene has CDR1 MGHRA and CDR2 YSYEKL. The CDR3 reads CASSQLGLHQETQYF. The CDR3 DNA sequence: TGCGCCAGCAGCCAACTCGGTCTTCACCAAGAGACCCAGTACTTC.

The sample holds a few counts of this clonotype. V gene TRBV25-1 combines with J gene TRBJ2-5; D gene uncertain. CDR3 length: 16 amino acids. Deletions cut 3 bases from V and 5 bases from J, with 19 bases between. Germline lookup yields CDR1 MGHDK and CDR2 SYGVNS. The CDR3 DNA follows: TGTGCCAGCAGTGACATAGGCGCTAGTGGGGTCGAGACCCAGTACTTC. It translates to CASSDIGASGVETQYF.

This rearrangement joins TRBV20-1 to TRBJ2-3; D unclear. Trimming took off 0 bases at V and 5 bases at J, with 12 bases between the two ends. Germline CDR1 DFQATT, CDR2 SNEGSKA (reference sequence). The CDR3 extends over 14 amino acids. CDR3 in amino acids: CSARDPDTRDTQYF. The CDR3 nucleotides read TGCAGTGCTAGAGATCCCGACACGCGAGATACGCAGTATTTT.

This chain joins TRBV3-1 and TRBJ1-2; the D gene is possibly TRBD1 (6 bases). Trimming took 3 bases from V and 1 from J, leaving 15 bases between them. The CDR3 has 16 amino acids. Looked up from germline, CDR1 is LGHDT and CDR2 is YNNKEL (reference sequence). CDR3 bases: TGTGCCAGCAGCCAGGACACAGGGCTCCGTAACTATGGCTACACCTTC. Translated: CASSQDTGLRNYGYTF.

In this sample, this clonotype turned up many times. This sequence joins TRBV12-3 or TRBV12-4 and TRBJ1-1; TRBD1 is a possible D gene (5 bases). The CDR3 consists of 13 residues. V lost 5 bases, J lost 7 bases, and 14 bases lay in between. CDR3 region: CASSPRAGSEAFF. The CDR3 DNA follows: TGTGCCAGCAGTCCCCGGGCAGGGAGTGAAGCTTTCTTT.

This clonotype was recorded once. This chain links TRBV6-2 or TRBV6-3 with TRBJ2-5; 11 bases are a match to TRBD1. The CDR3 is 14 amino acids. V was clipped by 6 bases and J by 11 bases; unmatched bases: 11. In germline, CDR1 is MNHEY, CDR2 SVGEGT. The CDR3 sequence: CASRPGQGVEEQYF. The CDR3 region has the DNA TGTGCCAGCAGACCGGGACAGGGGGTTGAAGAGCAGTACTTC.

CDR3 sequence reads: CASSYVRKETQYF. The CDR3 nucleotides are TGTGCCAGCAGTTACGTCAGGAAAGAGACCCAGTACTTC. V gene TRBV6-2 or TRBV6-3 combines with J gene TRBJ2-5; D gene uncertain. Germline V gene sequence: CDR1 MNHEY, CDR2 SVGEGT. The germline V and J ends were trimmed by 2 bases and 3 bases, with 7 bases remaining between them. The length of the CDR3 is 13 residues.

CDR3 in amino acids: CASRGPSNQPQHF. The CDR3 DNA sequence: TGTGCCAGCAGGGGCCCTTCGAATCAGCCCCAGCATTTT. The V gene is TRBV12-3 or TRBV12-4, the J gene TRBJ1-5, with D hard to call. V lost 6 bases and J 4 bases, leaving 10 bases between the germline ends. CDR3 size: 13 residues.

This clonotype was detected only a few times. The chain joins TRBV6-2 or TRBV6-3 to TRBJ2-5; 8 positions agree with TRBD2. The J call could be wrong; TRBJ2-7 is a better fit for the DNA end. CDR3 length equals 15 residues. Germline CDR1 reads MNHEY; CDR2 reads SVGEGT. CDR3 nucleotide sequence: TGTGCCAGCAGTTACAGTGATAGCGGGAATTACGAGCAGTACTTC. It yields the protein CASSYSDSGNYEQYF.

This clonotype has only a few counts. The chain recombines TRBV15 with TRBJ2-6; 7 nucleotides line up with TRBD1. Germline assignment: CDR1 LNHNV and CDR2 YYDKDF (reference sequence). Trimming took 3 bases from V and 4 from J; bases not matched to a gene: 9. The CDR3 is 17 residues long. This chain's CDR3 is CATSSGTAGTGANVLTF. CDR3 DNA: TGTGCCACCAGCAGCGGGACAGCTGGTACCGGGGCCAACGTCCTGACTTTC.

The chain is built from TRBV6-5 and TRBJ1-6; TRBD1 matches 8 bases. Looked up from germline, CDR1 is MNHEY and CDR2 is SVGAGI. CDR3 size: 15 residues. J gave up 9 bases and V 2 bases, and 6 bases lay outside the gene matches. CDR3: CASSYLGQGSSPLHF. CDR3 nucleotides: TGTGCCAGCAGTTACCTCGGACAGGGCAGTTCACCCCTCCACTTT.

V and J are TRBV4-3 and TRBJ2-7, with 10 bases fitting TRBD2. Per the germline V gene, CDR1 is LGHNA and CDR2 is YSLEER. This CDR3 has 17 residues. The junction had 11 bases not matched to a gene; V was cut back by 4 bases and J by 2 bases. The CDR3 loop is CASSPGGGLAGAYEQYF. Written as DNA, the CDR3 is TGCGCCAGCAGCCCTGGCGGGGGGCTAGCGGGGGCCTACGAGCAGTACTTC.